Listed here are 21 T cell receptor beta chains from one sample, sequenced in a study of cytomegalovirus exposure and HLA in healthy donors. Data came from immunoSEQ multiplex PCR; TCRdb stores just in-frame clones and leaves some out. The repertoire holds about 150,000 clones, with 75% to 90% as singletons. The sequencing input was PBMCs. The receptor set was obtained from a man between 18 and 35 years old in good health and CMV-seropositive.

Turning to this clone: One end of the junction does not line up with germline, which may come from a read error. The rearrangement uses TRBV7-2 and TRBJ2-6; TRBD2 is a possible D gene (6 bases). CDR1 and CDR2 (germline): SGHTA, FQGNSA. This CDR3 contains 15 residues. The CDR3 region has the DNA TGTGCCAGCAGCCGGGAGATTACTGGGTCCAACGTCCTGACTTTC. It codes for CASSREITGSNVLTF.

This clone was seen a single time. The chain recombines TRBV18 with TRBJ2-7; no definite D call. This CDR3 spans 13 amino acids. Germline V gives CDR1 KGHSH, CDR2 LQKENI. V lost 3 bases and J 1 base, leaving 7 bases between the germline ends. Here the CDR3 reads CASSPPESYEQYF. For the CDR3, the DNA is TGTGCCAGCTCACCCCCGGAGTCCTACGAGCAGTACTTC.

This clone was seen only a few times. This sequence joins TRBV2 and TRBJ2-7; D ambiguous. Germline-derived CDR1 and CDR2 are SNHLY and FYNNEI. The V end was cut by 5 bases, the J end by 3 bases, with 11 bases between. The CDR3 length is 13 residues. CDR3 DNA sequence: TGTGCCAGCAGTCCATTCCAGAACTACGAGCAGTACTTC. Translating it yields CASSPFQNYEQYF.

This rearrangement joins TRBV5-5 to TRBJ1-2; 7 positions agree with TRBD1. The CDR3 extends over 15 amino acids. Germline CDR1 and CDR2: SGHKS and YYEKEE (reference sequence). After removal of 5 bases from V and 0 bases from J, the junction contained 7 bases not matched to a gene. CDR3 sequence: CASREDREPNYGYTF. The CDR3 bases are TGTGCCAGCAGAGAAGACAGGGAACCTAACTATGGCTACACCTTC.

This clone was recorded only once. The genes are TRBV6-1 and TRBJ1-5, with D tentatively TRBD1 (6 bases). V was trimmed by 3 bases and J by 11 bases, leaving 14 bases between them. This CDR3 region has 13 residues. The germline gives CDR1 MNHNS, CDR2 SASEGT. CDR3 bases: TGTGCCAGCAGTGAGATCACAGGGATGACCCAGCATTTT. Amino acid sequence: CASSEITGMTQHF.

The chain combines TRBV12-5 with TRBJ1-1; a weak D match, TRBD1 (5 bases). CDR3 size: 14 residues. With 4 bases removed from V and 5 bases from J, the gap between germline ends came to 14 bases. The germline gives CDR1 LGHNT, CDR2 FRNRAP. The CDR3: CASGWIGGNTEAFF. The CDR3 coding sequence is TGTGCTAGTGGTTGGATCGGGGGTAATACTGAAGCTTTCTTT.

The rearrangement uses TRBV25-1 and TRBJ1-2, with D possibly being TRBD1 (6 bases). CDR1 MGHDK and CDR2 SYGVNS come from the germline V gene. This CDR3 is built from 13 residues. V was clipped by 4 bases and J by 7 bases, with 13 bases between them. The CDR3 is CASSGYRAAGYTF. DNA of the CDR3: TGTGCCAGCAGTGGCTACAGGGCTGCTGGCTACACCTTC.

The V and J genes are TRBV5-6 and TRBJ2-5; no reliable D call. The CDR3 extends over 12 amino acids. Germline assignment: CDR1 SGHDT and CDR2 YYEEEE. Trimming pared 4 bases from V and 14 bases from J, leaving 18 bases between. The CDR3 reads CASSLMTRNDYF. The CDR3 coding sequence is TGTGCCAGCAGCCTTATGACGCGGAACGACTACTTC.

The J gene is TRBJ2-1, the V gene TRBV19, with D possibly TRBD2 on 5 matching bases. The length of the CDR3 is 15 residues. Germline V gene data show CDR1 as LNHDA and CDR2 as SQIVND (reference sequence). V was clipped by 6 bases and J by 0 bases, with 12 bases between them. CDR3 sequence (DNA): TGTGCCAGTAGACACGGGGTCAGCTCCTACAATGAGCAGTTCTTC. Protein sequence: CASRHGVSSYNEQFF.

The rearrangement links TRBV10-3 to TRBJ2-7; tentatively, D is TRBD1 (6 bases). Germline CDR1 ENHRY, CDR2 SYGVKD. Trimming cost V 6 bases and J 0 bases, with 12 bases left between them. The CDR3 has 14 residues. CDR3 loop: CAIRDQDSSYEQYF. In DNA form, the CDR3 reads TGTGCCATCAGGGATCAGGACAGCTCCTACGAGCAGTACTTC.

The chain combines TRBV6-5 with TRBJ2-4; 13 nucleotides agree with TRBD2. With V trimmed by 4 bases and J by 7 bases, 7 bases remained unmatched. The CDR3 has 16 amino acids. Germline V lookup: CDR1 MNHEY, CDR2 SVGAGI. In DNA, the CDR3 is TGTGCCAGCAGTTCAGGACTAGCGGGAGTACGGAACATTCAGTACTTC. This translates into CASSSGLAGVRNIQYF.

The J gene is TRBJ1-2, the V gene TRBV5-1, with 10 bases that match TRBD1. There are 15 residues in the CDR3. Germline-derived CDR1 and CDR2 are SGHRS and YFSETQ. The ends lost 4 bases at V and 7 bases at J; junction bases unmatched: 10. The CDR3 DNA follows: TGCGCCAGCAGCCTGGGACAGGGGTTGGTAGTTGGCTACACCTTC. Protein product: CASSLGQGLVVGYTF. The complete variable domain, with remaining parts taken from reference TRBV5-1 and TRBJ1-2, reads KAGVTQTPRYLIKTRGQQVTLSCSPISGHRSVSWYQQTPGQGLQFLFEYFSETQRNKGNFPGRFSGRQFSNSRSEMNVSTLELGDSALYLCASSLGQGLVVGYTFGSGTRLTVV.

The chain uses TRBV5-4 and TRBJ2-1; 12 positions match TRBD2. The CDR3 sequence is 16 residues long. The V segment lost 4 bases and the J segment 8 bases; nucleotides outside the gene matches: 10. CDR1 and CDR2 (germline): SGHNT, YYREEE (reference sequence). This CDR3 is CASSEPPTSGSDEQFF. The CDR3 DNA sequence: TGTGCCAGCAGCGAACCTCCGACTAGCGGGAGCGATGAGCAGTTCTTC.

The DNA for the CDR3 is TGTGCCAGCAGTGCTGGTAGCGGGAGCTACAATGAGCAGTTCTTC. It specifies CASSAGSGSYNEQFF. The chain recombines TRBV6-4 with TRBJ2-1, with 9 bases matching TRBD2. J lost 3 bases, V lost 4 bases, and 4 bases had no gene match. This CDR3 spans 15 amino acids. The germline gives CDR1 MRHNA, CDR2 SNTAGT.

This chain connects TRBV19 to TRBJ2-1; TRBD2 is a possible D gene (7 bases). Germline CDR1 and CDR2: LNHDA and SQIVND (reference sequence). The V and J ends lost 3 bases and 6 bases respectively, with 15 bases between them. This CDR3 contains 15 residues. The CDR3 bases are TGTGCCAGTAGTATTGTCCGGCGGGGGCCCAATGAGCAGTTCTTC. The encoded protein is CASSIVRRGPNEQFF. The full variable domain, its missing parts supplied by reference TRBV19 and TRBJ2-1, is DGGITQSPKYLFRKEGQNVTLSCEQNLNHDAMYWYRQDPGQGLRLIYYSQIVNDFQKGDIAEGYSVSREKKESFPLTVTSAQKNPTAFYLCASSIVRRGPNEQFFGPGTRLTVL.

The chain is built from TRBV30 and TRBJ2-2, with TRBD2 matching over 14 bases. J was trimmed by 7 bases and V by 7 bases; bases with no gene match: 2. Germline V CDR1 and CDR2: GTSNPN, SVGIG (reference sequence). CDR3 length: 13 amino acids. The CDR3 here is CASGLAGVGELFF. CDR3 coding DNA: TGTGCCTCGGGACTAGCGGGAGTCGGGGAGCTGTTTTTT.

This chain connects TRBV4-3 to TRBJ1-6, with TRBD1 identical over 7 bases. CDR1 is LGHNA, CDR2 YSLEER, per germline. This CDR3 region has 17 residues. Trimming at V came to 0 bases and at J to 10 bases, leaving 12 bases not matched to a gene. The chain's CDR3 is CASSQDGERGGRSPLHF. The CDR3 nucleotides read TGCGCCAGCAGCCAAGATGGGGAGAGAGGGGGCAGATCACCCCTCCACTTT.

The V gene is TRBV27, the J gene TRBJ2-2; 12 positions match TRBD1. The CDR3 totals 16 residues. CDR1 and CDR2 (germline): MNHEY, SMNVEV (reference sequence). Trimming cost V 5 bases and J 6 bases; bases outside gene matches: 7. Written as DNA, the CDR3 is TGTGCCAGCAGTGGGGGGACAGGGGGCGCCTCCGGGGAGCTGTTTTTT. Its protein is CASSGGTGGASGELFF.

The chain combines TRBV19 with TRBJ1-2; D gene ambiguous. Trimming left V 4 bases short and J 1 base short, with 10 bases between. The CDR3 is 14 residues long. Per germline, CDR1 LNHDA and CDR2 SQIVND (reference sequence). The CDR3 reads CASSKEDGNYGYTF. Written as DNA, the CDR3 is TGTGCCAGTAGTAAGGAGGACGGTAACTATGGCTACACCTTC.

J is TRBJ1-2 and V is TRBV30; D is unclear. CDR3 size: 13 residues. The germline V gene has CDR1 GTSNPN and CDR2 SVGIG (reference sequence). Deletions cut 4 bases from V and 8 bases from J, with 17 bases between. As DNA, the CDR3 is TGTGCCTGGAAGATTGCTCCTCCGAGGGGCTACACCTTC. Protein product: CAWKIAPPRGYTF.

This clone showed up just once. The chain recombines TRBV29-1 with TRBJ2-5; 7 bases map to TRBD1. Germline trimming cut 1 base from V and 5 bases from J; bases unmatched to any gene: 10. There are 15 residues in the CDR3. Germline V gives CDR1 SQVTM, CDR2 ANQGSEA. CDR3: CSVEGRRGTAETQYF. The CDR3 DNA reads as TGCAGCGTTGAAGGGCGCAGGGGGACCGCGGAGACCCAGTACTTC.